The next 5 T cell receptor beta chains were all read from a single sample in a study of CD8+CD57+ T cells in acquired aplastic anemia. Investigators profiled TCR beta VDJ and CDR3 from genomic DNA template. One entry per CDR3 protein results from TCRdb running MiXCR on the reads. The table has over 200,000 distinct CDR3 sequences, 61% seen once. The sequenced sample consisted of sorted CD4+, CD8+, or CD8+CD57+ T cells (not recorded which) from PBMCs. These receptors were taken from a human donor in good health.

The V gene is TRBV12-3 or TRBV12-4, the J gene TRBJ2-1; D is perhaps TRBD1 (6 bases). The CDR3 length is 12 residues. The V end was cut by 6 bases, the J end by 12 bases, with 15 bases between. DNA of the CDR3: TGTGCCAGCAGAATGGGACAATCGGGGCAGTTCTTC. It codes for CASRMGQSGQFF.

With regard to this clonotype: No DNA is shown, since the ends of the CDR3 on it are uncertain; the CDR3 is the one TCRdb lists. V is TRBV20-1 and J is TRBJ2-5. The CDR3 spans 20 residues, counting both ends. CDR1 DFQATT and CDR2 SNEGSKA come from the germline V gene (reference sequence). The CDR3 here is CSARQLPNEKLFFGSGTQYF.

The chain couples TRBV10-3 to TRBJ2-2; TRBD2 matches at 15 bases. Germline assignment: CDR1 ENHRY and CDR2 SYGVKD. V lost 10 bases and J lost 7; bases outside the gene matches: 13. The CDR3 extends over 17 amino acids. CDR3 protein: CASLGLAGGPKGGELFF. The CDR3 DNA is TGTGCCAGCTTGGGACTAGCGGGGGGCCCAAAGGGCGGGGAGCTGTTTTTT.

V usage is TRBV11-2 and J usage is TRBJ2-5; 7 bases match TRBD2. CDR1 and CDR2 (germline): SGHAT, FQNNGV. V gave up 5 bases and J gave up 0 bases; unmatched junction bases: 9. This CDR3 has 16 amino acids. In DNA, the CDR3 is TGTGCCAGCAGCCGGGGGGAGACTAAGTACCAAGAGACCCAGTACTTC. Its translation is CASSRGETKYQETQYF.

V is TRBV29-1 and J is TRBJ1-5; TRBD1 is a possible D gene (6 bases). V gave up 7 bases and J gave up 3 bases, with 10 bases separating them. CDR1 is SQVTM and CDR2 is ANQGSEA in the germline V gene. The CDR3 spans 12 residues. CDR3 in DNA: TGCAGCGCCTCGGGGGCCAATCAGCCCCAGCATTTT. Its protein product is CSASGANQPQHF. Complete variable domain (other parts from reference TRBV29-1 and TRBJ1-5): SAVISQKPSRDICQRGTSLTIQCQVDSQVTMMFWYRQQPGQSLTLIATANQGSEATYESGFVIDKFPISRPNLTFSTLTVSNMSPEDSSIYLCSASGANQPQHFGDGTRLSIL.